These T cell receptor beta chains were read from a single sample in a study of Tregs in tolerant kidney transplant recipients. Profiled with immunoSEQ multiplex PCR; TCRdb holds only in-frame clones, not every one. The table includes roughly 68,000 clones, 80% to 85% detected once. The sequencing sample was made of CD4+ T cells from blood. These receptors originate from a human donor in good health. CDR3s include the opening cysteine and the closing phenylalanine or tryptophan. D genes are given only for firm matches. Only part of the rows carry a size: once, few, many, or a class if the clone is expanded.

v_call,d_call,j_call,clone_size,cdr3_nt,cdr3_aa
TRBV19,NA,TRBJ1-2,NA,TGTGCCAGTTCTACGAGGCTTAACTATGGCTACACCTTC,CASSTRLNYGYTF
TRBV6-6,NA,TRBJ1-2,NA,TGTGCCAGCAGCCCTGGCGGAGACTATGGCTACACCTTC,CASSPGGDYGYTF
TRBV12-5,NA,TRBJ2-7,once,TGTGCTAGTGGTTTGGGGCTCGGGGGGCGCGTAAACTCCTACGAGCAGTACTTC,CASGLGLGGRVNSYEQYF
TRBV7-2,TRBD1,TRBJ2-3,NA,TGTGCCAGCAGCTTAAACAGGGGTCAAGATACGCAGTATTTT,CASSLNRGQDTQYF
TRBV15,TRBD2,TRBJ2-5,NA,TGTGCCACCAGCGGCCGGGAGGTAGAGACCCAGTACTTC,CATSGREVETQYF
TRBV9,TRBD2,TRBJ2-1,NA,TGTGCCAGCAATCGGGACTATAGCAATGAGCAGTTCTTC,CASNRDYSNEQFF
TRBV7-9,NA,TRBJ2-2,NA,TGTGCCAGCAGCCTAAACACCGGGGAGCTGTTTTTT,CASSLNTGELFF
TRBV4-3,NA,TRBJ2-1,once,TGCGCCAGCAGCCAAGACCCCCCGGGAAGCTCCTACAATGAGCAGTTCTTC,CASSQDPPGSSYNEQFF
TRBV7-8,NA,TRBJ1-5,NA,TGTGCCAGCAGCTTAGGAGGGTATCAGCCCCAGCATTTT,CASSLGGYQPQHF
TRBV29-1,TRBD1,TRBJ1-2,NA,TGCAGCCGGGGACAGGGGGCGCGAAGTAACTATGGCTACACCTTC,CSRGQGARSNYGYTF
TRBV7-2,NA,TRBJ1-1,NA,TGTGCCAGCAGCTTAGAAGGCTCTCTCGGGAGAGCTTTCTTT,CASSLEGSLGRAFF
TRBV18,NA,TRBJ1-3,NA,TGTGCCAGCTCACCACAAGGTCTCGCTGGAAACACCATATATTTT,CASSPQGLAGNTIYF
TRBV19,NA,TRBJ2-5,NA,TGTGCCAGTAGTATTAACCACCGACAGGGAGGGAATCAAGAGACCCAGTACTTC,CASSINHRQGGNQETQYF
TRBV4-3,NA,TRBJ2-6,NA,TGCGCCAGCAGCCAAGGTCCCGGCAGCGCTGGCTCTGGGGCCAACGTCCTGACTTTC,CASSQGPGSAGSGANVLTF
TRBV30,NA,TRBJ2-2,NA,TGTGCCTGGGGGAGCGGGCGGGCGAACACCGGGGAGCTGTTTTTT,CAWGSGRANTGELFF
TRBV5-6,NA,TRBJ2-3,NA,TGTGCCAGCAGCTTATTTAGCACAGATACGCAGTATTTT,CASSLFSTDTQYF
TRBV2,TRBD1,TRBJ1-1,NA,TGTGCCAGCACGCCCCCGGGACAGGCCTCCCGAGCTTTCTTT,CASTPPGQASRAFF
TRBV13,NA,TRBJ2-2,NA,TGTGCCAGCAGCTTCCTCGCCTTGAACACCGGGGAGCTGTTTTTT,CASSFLALNTGELFF
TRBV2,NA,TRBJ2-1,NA,TGTGCCAGCGGTGAGAGACTAGATGGGGACAATGAGCAGTTCTTC,CASGERLDGDNEQFF
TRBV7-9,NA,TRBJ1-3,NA,TGTGCCAGCAGCTTAGATGCCTTGCCGGGGGGCGGAAACACCATATATTTT,CASSLDALPGGGNTIYF
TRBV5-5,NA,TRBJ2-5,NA,TGTGCCAGCAGCTTGGGGCAGCAGCAAGAGACCCAGTACTTC,CASSLGQQQETQYF
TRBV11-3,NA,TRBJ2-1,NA,TGTGCCAGCAGCTTTGGGGGGAATGAGCAGTTCTTC,CASSFGGNEQFF
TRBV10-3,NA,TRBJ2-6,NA,TGTGCCATCAGCGGGCGAATGTTGGCTGGGGCCAACGTCCTGACTTTC,CAISGRMLAGANVLTF
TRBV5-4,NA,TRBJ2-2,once,TGTGCCAGCAGCTTCCGGGGGAAGGACACCGGGGAGCTGTTTTTT,CASSFRGKDTGELFF
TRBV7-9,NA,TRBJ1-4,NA,TGTGCCAGCAGCTACTCACTACCTAATGAAAAACTGTTTTTT,CASSYSLPNEKLFF
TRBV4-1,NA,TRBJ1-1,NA,TGCGCCAGCAGCATAACCCCCGGGGGGAGGGGGGGCACTGAAGCTTTCTTT,CASSITPGGRGGTEAFF
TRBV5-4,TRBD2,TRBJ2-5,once,TGTGCCAGCAGCCGCGGGGGGGCCATTAGGGAGACCCAGTACTTC,CASSRGGAIRETQYF
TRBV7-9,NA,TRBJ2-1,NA,TGTGCCAGCAGCTTATTGGGGGGCAATGAGCAGTTCTTC,CASSLLGGNEQFF
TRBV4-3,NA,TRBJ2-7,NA,TGCGCCAGCAGCCAAGATACGTTTGGCGAGCAGTACTTC,CASSQDTFGEQYF
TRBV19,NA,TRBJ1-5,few,TGTGCCAGTAGTATTGGTGAAGGGGCTCACCAGCCCCAGCATTTT,CASSIGEGAHQPQHF
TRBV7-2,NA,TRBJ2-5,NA,TGTGCCAGCAGCCCCATAGGGCCCTTGAAGACCCAGTACTTC,CASSPIGPLKTQYF
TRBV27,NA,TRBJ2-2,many,TGTGCCAGCAGTTTATCGCGGCGGCGGGCCACCGGGGAGCTGTTTTTT,CASSLSRRRATGELFF
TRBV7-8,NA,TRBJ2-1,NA,TGTGCCAGCAGCTTCGAAGGAGAACTCCACAATGAGCAGTTCTTC,CASSFEGELHNEQFF
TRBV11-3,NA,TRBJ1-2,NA,TGTGCCAGCAGCTTGGGTGGTGGGGGCTACACCTTC,CASSLGGGGYTF
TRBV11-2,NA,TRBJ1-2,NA,TGTGCCAGCGGGACTTGGGGCGACTATGGCTACACCTTC,CASGTWGDYGYTF
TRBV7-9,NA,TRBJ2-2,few,TGTGCCAGCAGCTTAGTCGGGCTACCTCGCGTCCGGGCCGGGGAGCTGTTTTTT,CASSLVGLPRVRAGELFF
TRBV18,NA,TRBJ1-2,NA,TGTGCCAGCTCGCCGGGACAAACGATCGCTTATGGCTACACCTTC,CASSPGQTIAYGYTF
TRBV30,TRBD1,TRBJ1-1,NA,TGTGCCTGGAGTGACAAGGGGGCGCAAGGAGCTTTCTTT,CAWSDKGAQGAFF
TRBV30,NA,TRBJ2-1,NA,TGTGCCTGGAGTGACCGGGGCCGGGGGAATGAGCAGTTCTTC,CAWSDRGRGNEQFF
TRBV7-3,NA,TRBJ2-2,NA,TGTGCCAGCAGCTTACAGGCGGGGTCGAACACCGGGGAGCTGTTTTTT,CASSLQAGSNTGELFF
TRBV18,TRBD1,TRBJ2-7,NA,TGTGCCAGCTCATCCTGGAACAGGGGGCGCGGGTCCGAGCAGTACTTC,CASSSWNRGRGSEQYF
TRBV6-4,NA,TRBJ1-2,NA,TGTGCCAGCAGCGAGGGAGGCTACACCTTC,CASSEGGYTF
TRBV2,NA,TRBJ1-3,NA,TGTGCCAGCAGTGAAGCGCTGGGGTTTCCTGGAAACACCATATATTTT,CASSEALGFPGNTIYF
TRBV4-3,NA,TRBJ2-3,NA,TGCGCCAGCAGCCAAGAACGGGGTACGCAGTATTTT,CASSQERGTQYF
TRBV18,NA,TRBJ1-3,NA,TGTGCCAGCTCACCCGGGGCTCGGAGTGGAAACACCATATATTTT,CASSPGARSGNTIYF
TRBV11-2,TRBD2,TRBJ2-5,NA,TGTGCCAGCAGCTTAGGGGTTAGCGGGGATCAAGAGACCCAGTACTTC,CASSLGVSGDQETQYF
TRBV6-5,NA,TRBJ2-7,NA,TGTGCCAGCAGAGGGTCCCCCTACGAGCAGTACTTC,CASRGSPYEQYF
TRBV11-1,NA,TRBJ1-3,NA,TGTGCCAGCAGCCTTAACAGGGTTCGGCACACCATATATTTT,CASSLNRVRHTIYF
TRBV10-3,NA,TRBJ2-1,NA,TGTGCCACCCGTTCGCTTAGCTCCTACAATGAGCAGTTCTTC,CATRSLSSYNEQFF
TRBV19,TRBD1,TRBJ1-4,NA,TGTGCCAGTAGTCCCGTACCCCCGGACAGGTCAACTAATGAAAAACTGTTTTTT,CASSPVPPDRSTNEKLFF
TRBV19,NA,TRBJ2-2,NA,TGTGCCAGTAGTATTCGGGGGGCCGGCGGGGAGCTGTTTTTT,CASSIRGAGGELFF
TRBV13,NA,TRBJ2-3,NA,TGTGCCAGCAGCCCGAGAGGTGATACGCAGTATTTT,CASSPRGDTQYF
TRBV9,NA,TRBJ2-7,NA,TGTGCCAGCAGCGTAGATTCCAGCCGGGGCGAGCAGTACTTC,CASSVDSSRGEQYF
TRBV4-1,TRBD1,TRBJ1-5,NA,TGCGCCAGCAGCCCGGAGAGCTACAGGGGCTTAAATCAGCCCCAGCATTTT,CASSPESYRGLNQPQHF